This T cell receptor beta chain derives from a study of OX40 agonist ivuxolimab in advanced cancers. About the study: Participants, around 80% male, averaged roughly 59 years of age, ranging from roughly 23 to 80.

Clones were read by immunoSEQ multiplex PCR, and TCRdb kept only the in-frame ones, dropping some. The data show roughly 66,000 clones, roughly four fifths seen once. The trim removed 6 bases at V and 3 bases at J, leaving 4 bases unmatched. Per germline, CDR1 MNHEY and CDR2 SMNVEV (reference sequence). The CDR3 extends over 13 amino acids. Findings and caveats of the study: There were, on average, more expanded clones in CD8+ T cells than in CD4+. Those patients achieving a partial response at 0.1-3.0 mg/kg showed among the lowest clonal expansion.

Turning to this clone: The antigen is undetermined.

V usage is TRBV27 and J usage is TRBJ1-2, with 7 bases fitting TRBD1. Sequenced material: CD4+ or CD8+ T cells sorted from blood, taken in a trial of the OX40 agonist ivuxolimab. This TCR was sampled from an adult with an advanced solid tumor such as melanoma, head and neck, liver or kidney cancer. The chain's CDR3 is CASSPDRDYGYTF. The CDR3 region has the DNA TGTGCCAGCAGCCCAGACAGGGACTATGGCTACACCTTC.